The 5 T cell receptor beta chains in this list originate from one sample, sequenced in a study of post-analysis software for immune sequencing data. Study-wide results and caveats: Relative to controls, patients had 5 or 6 TRBV segments at higher frequency, with TRBV5-6, TRBV5-1 and TRBV20-1 among these.

Unique molecular identifiers had been added to the TCR beta cDNA libraries. TCRdb called the PCR reads again in MiXCR, with one record for every CDR3 protein. The sample holds roughly 580,000 distinct CDR3 sequences; 44% are singletons and the top ten take more than 1.5%. No antigen has been assigned to these receptors. Material: blood. These receptors came from a girl aged 5 to 17 with multiple sclerosis.

This clonotype came up many times. V gene TRBV12-3 or TRBV12-4 combines with J gene TRBJ1-2; D is unresolved. The CDR3 length is 12 residues. V was pared by 6 bases and J by 4 bases, with 9 bases between. The CDR3 DNA sequence: TGTGCCAGCAGCTTGCAGTTCTATGGCTACACCTTC. Encoded protein: CASSLQFYGYTF.

This sequence joins TRBV5-1 and TRBJ2-5; no clear D gene. The CDR3 extends over 14 amino acids. V lost 0 bases to trimming and J lost 0 bases, with 6 bases between them. Germline values: CDR1 SGHRS, CDR2 YFSETQ. The CDR3, as DNA: TGCGCCAGCAGCTTGGAGGCGTACCAAGAGACCCAGTACTTC. Protein: CASSLEAYQETQYF.

This chain connects TRBV4-1 to TRBJ2-5; 8 positions match TRBD2. After removal of 5 bases from V and 1 base from J, the junction contained 3 bases not matched to a gene. From germline, CDR1 is MGHRA and CDR2 YSYEKL. The CDR3 consists of 14 residues. The CDR3 nucleotides read TGCGCCAGCAGCGGACTAGCCTTCCAAGAGACCCAGTACTTC. Its protein is CASSGLAFQETQYF.

Only a few counts were recorded for this clonotype. The V gene is TRBV24-1, the J gene TRBJ1-1; 7 bases match TRBD1. J lost 1 base, V lost 11 bases, and 3 bases had no gene match. There are 12 residues in the CDR3. Germline assignment: CDR1 KGHDR and CDR2 SFDVKD. CDR3 residues: CAIRQGNTEAFF. CDR3 DNA sequence: TGTGCCATAAGACAGGGGAACACTGAAGCTTTCTTT.

The chain joins TRBV29-1 to TRBJ1-4; D may be TRBD1 (5 bases). Trimming pared 7 bases from V and 7 bases from J, leaving 19 bases between. The germline gives CDR1 SQVTM, CDR2 ANQGSEA. The CDR3 covers 14 residues. The CDR3 sequence is CSASTGTSGEKLFF. In DNA form, the CDR3 reads TGCAGCGCTTCCACCGGGACCTCGGGTGAAAAACTGTTTTTT.